Below, one T cell receptor beta chain is given with its context. Some clones are missing from TCRdb's copy, which holds only in-frame ones; the method was immunoSEQ multiplex PCR. The profile covers some 220,000 clones, with 84% appearing a single time and 4% taken by the ten largest. CDR3 size: 15 residues. With 6 bases clipped from V and 4 bases from J, the junction kept 9 bases outside the gene matches. Per the germline V gene, CDR1 is MGHDK and CDR2 is SYGVNS. The record originates from a study of blood T cell repertoires in COVID-19. Study at large: Some COVID-19 samples were acute and others convalescent; all came from the United States, Italy and Spain.

The V call is TRBV25-1, the J call TRBJ1-1; 9 bases fit TRBD1. This TCR derives from a man aged 45-65 years with acute or convalescent COVID-19. Sequencing input: peripheral blood. Here the CDR3 reads CASRETGGTGTEAFF. DNA of the CDR3: TGTGCCAGCAGGGAAACAGGGGGCACGGGCACTGAAGCTTTCTTT.